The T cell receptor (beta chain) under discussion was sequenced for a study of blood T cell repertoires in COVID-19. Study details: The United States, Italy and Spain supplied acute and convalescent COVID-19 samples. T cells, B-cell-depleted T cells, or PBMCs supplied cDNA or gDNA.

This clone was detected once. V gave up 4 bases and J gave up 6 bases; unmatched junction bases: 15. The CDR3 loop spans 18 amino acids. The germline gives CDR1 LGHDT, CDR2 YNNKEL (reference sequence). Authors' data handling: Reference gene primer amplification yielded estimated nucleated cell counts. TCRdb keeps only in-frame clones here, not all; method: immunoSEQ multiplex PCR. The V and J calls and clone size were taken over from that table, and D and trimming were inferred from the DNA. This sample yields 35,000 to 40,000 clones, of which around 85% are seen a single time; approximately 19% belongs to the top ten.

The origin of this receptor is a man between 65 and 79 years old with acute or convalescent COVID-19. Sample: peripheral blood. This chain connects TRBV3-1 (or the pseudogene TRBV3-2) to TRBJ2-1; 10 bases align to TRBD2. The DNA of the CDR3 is TGTGCCAGCAGCCTCCGAACTAGCGGGAAGAGGGGATCCAATGAGCAGTTCTTC. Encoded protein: CASSLRTSGKRGSNEQFF.